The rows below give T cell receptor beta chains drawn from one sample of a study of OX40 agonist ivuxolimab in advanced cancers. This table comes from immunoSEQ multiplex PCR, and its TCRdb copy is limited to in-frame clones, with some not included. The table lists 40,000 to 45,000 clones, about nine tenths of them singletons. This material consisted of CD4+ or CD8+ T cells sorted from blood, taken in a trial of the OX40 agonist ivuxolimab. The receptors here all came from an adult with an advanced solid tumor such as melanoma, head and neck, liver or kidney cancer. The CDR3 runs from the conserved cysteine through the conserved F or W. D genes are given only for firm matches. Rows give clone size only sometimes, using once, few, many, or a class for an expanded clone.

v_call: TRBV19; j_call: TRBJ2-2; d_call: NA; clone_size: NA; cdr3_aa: CASSIDGTGELFF; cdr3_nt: TGTGCCAGTAGTATAGATGGAACCGGGGAGCTGTTTTTT
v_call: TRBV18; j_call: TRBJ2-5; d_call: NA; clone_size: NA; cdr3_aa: CASSPEGLPQETQYF; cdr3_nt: TGTGCCAGCTCACCAGAAGGACTGCCCCAAGAGACCCAGTACTTC
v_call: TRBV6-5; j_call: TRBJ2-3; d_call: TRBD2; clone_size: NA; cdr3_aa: CANTSGTMTDTQYF; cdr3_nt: TGTGCCAATACTAGCGGGACGATGACAGATACGCAGTATTTT
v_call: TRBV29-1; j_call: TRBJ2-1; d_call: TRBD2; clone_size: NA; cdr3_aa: CSASAGLAPNEQFF; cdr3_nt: TGCAGCGCATCTGCGGGACTAGCCCCCAATGAGCAGTTCTTC
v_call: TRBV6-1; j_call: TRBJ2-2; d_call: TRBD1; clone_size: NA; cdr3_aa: CASNGQGVSGELFF; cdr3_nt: TGTGCCAGCAACGGACAGGGGGTTTCCGGGGAGCTGTTTTTT
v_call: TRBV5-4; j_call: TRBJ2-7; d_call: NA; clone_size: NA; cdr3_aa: CASSLGSRPYEQYF; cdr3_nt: TGTGCCAGCAGCTTGGGCAGCCGACCCTACGAGCAGTACTTC
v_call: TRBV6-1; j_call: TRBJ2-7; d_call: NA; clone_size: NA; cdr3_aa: CASRHTFSSYEQYF; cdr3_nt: TGTGCCAGCCGCCACACCTTTTCCTCCTACGAGCAGTACTTC
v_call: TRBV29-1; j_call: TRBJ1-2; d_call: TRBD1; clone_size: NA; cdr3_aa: CSVDRGGGYTF; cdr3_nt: TGCAGCGTCGACAGGGGTGGTGGCTACACCTTC
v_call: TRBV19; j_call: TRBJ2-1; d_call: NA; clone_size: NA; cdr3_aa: CASSPGPRATSEQFF; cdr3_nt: TGTGCCAGTAGTCCGGGCCCGAGGGCAACAAGTGAGCAGTTCTTC
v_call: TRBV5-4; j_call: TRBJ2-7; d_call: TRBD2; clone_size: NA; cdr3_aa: CASSSGLVYEQYF; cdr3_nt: TGTGCCAGCAGCTCGGGACTAGTCTACGAGCAGTACTTC
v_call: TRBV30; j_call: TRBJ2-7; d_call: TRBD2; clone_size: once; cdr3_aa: CAWSVISRALAGGSYEQYF; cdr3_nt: TGTGCCTGGAGTGTAATCTCCCGGGCACTAGCGGGAGGGTCCTACGAGCAGTACTTC
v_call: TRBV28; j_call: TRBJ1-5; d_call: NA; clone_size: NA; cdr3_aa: CASSLWGFNQPQHF; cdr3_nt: TGTGCCAGCAGTTTATGGGGGTTCAATCAGCCCCAGCATTTT
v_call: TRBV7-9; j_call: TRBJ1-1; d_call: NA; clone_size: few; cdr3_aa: CASSLFPINTEAFF; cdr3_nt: TGTGCCAGCAGCTTATTTCCGATCAACACTGAAGCTTTCTTT
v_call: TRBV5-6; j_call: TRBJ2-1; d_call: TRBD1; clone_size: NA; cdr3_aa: CASSFPTGLSNEQFF; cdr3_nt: TGTGCCAGCAGCTTTCCGACAGGGTTGAGCAATGAGCAGTTCTTC
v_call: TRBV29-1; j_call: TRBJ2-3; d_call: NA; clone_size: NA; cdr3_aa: CSGGGAGVTDTQYF; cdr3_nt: TGCAGCGGAGGGGGAGCTGGGGTTACGGATACGCAGTATTTT
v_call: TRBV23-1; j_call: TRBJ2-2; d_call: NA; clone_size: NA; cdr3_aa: CASSPLNDRTWTGELFF; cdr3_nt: TGCGCCAGCAGTCCCCTGAATGACAGGACGTGGACCGGGGAGCTGTTTTTT
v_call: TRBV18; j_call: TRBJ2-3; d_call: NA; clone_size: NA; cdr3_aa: CASSLTPDTQYF; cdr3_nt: TGTGCCAGCTCACTAACCCCCGATACGCAGTATTTT
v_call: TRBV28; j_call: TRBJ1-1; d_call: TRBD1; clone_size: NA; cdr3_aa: CASSPGQVSPEAFF; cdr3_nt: TGTGCCAGCAGTCCGGGACAGGTTTCCCCTGAAGCTTTCTTT
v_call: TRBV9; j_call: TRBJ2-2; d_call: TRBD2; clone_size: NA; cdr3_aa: CASSVASGRAQTGELFF; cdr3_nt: TGTGCCAGCAGCGTAGCTAGCGGGAGGGCCCAGACCGGGGAGCTGTTTTTT